This T cell receptor (beta chain) originates from a study of blood T cell repertoires in COVID-19. In the study overall: PBMCs, B-cell-depleted T cells, or T cells provided the cDNA or gDNA that made up the material.

CDR3 length equals 13 residues. V was cut by 5 bases and J by 6 bases, with 12 bases left in between. Germline V CDR1 and CDR2: SGHVS, FQNEAQ. Seattle cases were enrolled at active infection and followed longitudinally. The sample holds one count of this clone. Authors' analysis steps: Amplification of reference gene primers provided the estimated nucleated cell counts. Assay used: immunoSEQ multiplex PCR; TCRdb lists only in-frame clones, some missing. That table is the source of V, J and clone size, and D and trimming were worked out from the DNA. This table holds some 250,000 clones, 85% to 90% found once.

The chain recombines TRBV7-8 with TRBJ2-3; TRBD2 might be the D (6 bases). The clonotype was recovered from a woman aged 55-75 years with COVID-19, enrolled during active disease. The sequencing input was peripheral blood. The DNA of the CDR3 is TGTGCCAGCAGCCCGTTGCGGGACGATACGCAGTATTTT. This codes for CASSPLRDDTQYF. Complete variable domain (other parts from reference TRBV7-8 and TRBJ2-3): GAGVSQSPRYKVAKRGQDVALRCDPISGHVSLFWYQQALGQGPEFLTYFQNEAQLDKSGLPSDRFFAERPEGSVSTLKIQRTQQEDSAVYLCASSPLRDDTQYFGPGTRLTVL.